These T cell receptor beta chains were read from a single sample in a study of Ad26.COV2.S vaccination and SARS-CoV-2 variants. Only in-frame clones appear in the TCRdb table, and some are missing; sequencing was by immunoSEQ multiplex PCR. The data contain roughly 500,000 clones, around nine tenths of them singletons. The source was peripheral blood, collected in a trial of Ad26.COV2.S vaccine versus placebo. These receptors all come from a person between 18 and 60 years old who received the Ad26.COV2.S COVID-19 vaccine or a placebo. CDR3s include the opening cysteine and the closing phenylalanine or tryptophan. A D gene is named only where the DNA matches it firmly. Some rows have no size entry. The others give once, few or many, or a class for an expanded clone.

D gene	V gene	clone size	J gene	CDR3 protein	CDR3 DNA
NA	TRBV6-1	NA	TRBJ1-2	CASSEVLGQGIGGYTF	TGTGCCAGCAGTGAAGTTCTGGGGCAGGGGATCGGCGGCTACACCTTC
NA	TRBV19	NA	TRBJ1-2	CASSITGLGYTF	TGTGCCAGTAGTATCACGGGCCTTGGCTACACCTTC
NA	TRBV14	few	TRBJ2-7	CASSQDQEGYEQYF	TGTGCCAGCAGCCAAGATCAGGAGGGGTACGAGCAGTACTTC
TRBD2	TRBV9	NA	TRBJ2-7	CASSPGTRRYEQYF	TGTGCCAGCAGCCCCGGGACTAGGAGATACGAGCAGTACTTC
NA	TRBV7-9	NA	TRBJ1-4	CASSLGDTANEKLFF	TGTGCCAGCAGCTTAGGAGACACTGCTAATGAAAAACTGTTTTTT
TRBD1	TRBV5-1	NA	TRBJ1-6	CASSLGDRFNSPLHF	TGCGCCAGCAGCTTGGGGGACAGATTTAATTCACCCCTCCACTTT
NA	TRBV19	NA	TRBJ2-7	CASSIDLVEISYEQYF	TGTGCCAGTAGTATAGATCTTGTTGAAATCTCCTACGAGCAGTACTTC
NA	TRBV13	NA	TRBJ1-5	CASSQKGGRVGPQHF	TGTGCCAGCAGCCAAAAGGGGGGTAGGGTTGGGCCCCAGCATTTT
TRBD1	TRBV6-5	NA	TRBJ2-1	CASSPGQDNEQFF	TGTGCCAGCAGTCCGGGACAGGACAATGAGCAGTTCTTC
NA	TRBV29-1	NA	TRBJ1-5	CSVGPGPNQPQHF	TGCAGCGTAGGACCGGGGCCCAATCAGCCCCAGCATTTT
NA	TRBV27	NA	TRBJ1-5	CASSPGLPGQPQHF	TGTGCCAGCAGTCCCGGACTTCCTGGACAGCCCCAGCATTTT
NA	TRBV5-5	NA	TRBJ1-2	CASSTLMTGLYGYTF	TGTGCCAGCAGCACGCTGATGACAGGCCTCTATGGCTACACCTTC
NA	TRBV4-3	NA	TRBJ1-2	CASSQDQGDPAYGYTF	TGCGCCAGCAGCCAAGATCAGGGAGACCCCGCTTATGGCTACACCTTC
NA	TRBV15	NA	TRBJ2-7	CATSRDGFQGYF	TGTGCCACCAGCAGAGACGGATTCCAAGGCTACTTC
NA	TRBV12-5	NA	TRBJ2-1	CASGLGTHEQFF	TGTGCTAGTGGTTTGGGGACTCATGAGCAGTTCTTC
TRBD2	TRBV5-1	NA	TRBJ2-1	CASSFAGAVFF	TGCGCCAGCAGCTTCGCGGGAGCGGTGTTCTTC
TRBD1	TRBV27	NA	TRBJ2-3	CASSPDRITDTQYF	TGTGCCAGCAGCCCGGACAGGATCACAGATACGCAGTATTTT
NA	TRBV4-2	once	TRBJ1-2	CASSQEWAYGYTF	TGTGCCAGCAGCCAAGAGTGGGCCTATGGCTACACCTTC
TRBD1	TRBV5-8	NA	TRBJ1-4	CASSLGSPTRGEKLFF	TGTGCCAGCAGCTTGGGGTCACCCACCAGGGGGGAAAAACTGTTTTTT
NA	TRBV7-2	NA	TRBJ2-5	CASSVDSEETQYF	TGTGCCAGCAGTGTGGACAGCGAAGAGACCCAGTACTTC
NA	TRBV6-2/TRBV6-3	once	TRBJ2-6	CASSYYVSPTSSGANVLTF	TGTGCCAGCAGTTATTACGTATCTCCGACTAGCTCTGGGGCCAACGTCCTGACTTTC
TRBD1	TRBV18	NA	TRBJ1-6	CASSPIKGQGYNSPLHF	TGTGCCAGCTCACCAATAAAAGGACAGGGGTATAATTCACCCCTCCACTTT
NA	TRBV10-3	once	TRBJ1-1	CAIMERTEGNTEAFF	TGTGCCATCATGGAGCGGACCGAGGGGAACACTGAAGCTTTCTTT
TRBD2	TRBV28	NA	TRBJ2-4	CASSPGLAGPVAKNIQYF	TGTGCCAGCAGTCCGGGACTAGCGGGACCTGTGGCCAAAAACATTCAGTACTTC
NA	TRBV11-3	NA	TRBJ2-1	CASSLVGINEQFF	TGTGCCAGCAGCTTAGTTGGGATCAATGAGCAGTTCTTC
NA	TRBV2	few	TRBJ2-7	CASSPGLTGEQYF	TGTGCCAGCAGTCCGGGACTTACGGGGGAGCAGTACTTC
NA	TRBV28	once	TRBJ2-7	CASSPPALAYEQYF	TGTGCCAGCAGTCCCCCGGCCTTAGCCTACGAGCAGTACTTC
NA	TRBV5-1	NA	TRBJ1-2	CASSRAGQNYGYTF	TGCGCCAGCAGCCGAGCCGGACAGAACTATGGCTACACCTTC
TRBD2	TRBV30	NA	TRBJ2-1	CAWSVEVGGYEQFF	TGTGCCTGGAGTGTAGAAGTGGGAGGGTATGAGCAGTTCTTC
NA	TRBV7-3	NA	TRBJ1-6	CASSLGRGNSPLHF	TGTGCCAGCAGCTTAGGTCGGGGAAATTCACCCCTCCACTTT
NA	TRBV28	NA	TRBJ1-1	CASSGGTEAFF	TGTGCCAGCAGCGGGGGCACTGAAGCTTTCTTT